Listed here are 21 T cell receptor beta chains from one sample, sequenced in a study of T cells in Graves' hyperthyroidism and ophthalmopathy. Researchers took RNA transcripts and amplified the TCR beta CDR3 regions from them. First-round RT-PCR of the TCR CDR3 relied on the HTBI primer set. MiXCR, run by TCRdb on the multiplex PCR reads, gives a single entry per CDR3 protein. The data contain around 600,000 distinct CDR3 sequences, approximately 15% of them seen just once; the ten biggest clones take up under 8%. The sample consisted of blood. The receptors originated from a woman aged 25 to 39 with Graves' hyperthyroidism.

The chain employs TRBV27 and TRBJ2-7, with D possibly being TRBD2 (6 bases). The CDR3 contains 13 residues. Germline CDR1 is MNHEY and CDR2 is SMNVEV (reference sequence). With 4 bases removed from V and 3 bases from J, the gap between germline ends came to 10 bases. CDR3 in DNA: TGTGCCAGCAGTTCCGGGAGCTTCTACGAGCAGTACTTC. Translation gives CASSSGSFYEQYF.

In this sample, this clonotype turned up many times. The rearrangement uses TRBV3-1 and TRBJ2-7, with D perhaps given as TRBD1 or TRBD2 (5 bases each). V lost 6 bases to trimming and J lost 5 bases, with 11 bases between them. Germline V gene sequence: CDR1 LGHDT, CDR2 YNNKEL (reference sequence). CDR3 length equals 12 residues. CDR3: CASRGRANEQYF. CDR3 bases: TGTGCCAGCAGGGGACGTGCCAACGAGCAGTACTTC.

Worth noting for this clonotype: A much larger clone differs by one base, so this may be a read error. Here the CDR3 reads CASSTGQNYDYTF. The DNA for the CDR3 is TGTGCCAGCAGTACGGGACAGAACTATGACTACACCTTC. V is TRBV27 and J is TRBJ1-2; 7 bases agree with TRBD1. CDR1 is MNHEY and CDR2 is SMNVEV in the germline V gene (reference sequence). The CDR3 is 13 amino acids.

CDR3 amino acids: CASSFRDGVYNEQFF. CDR3 DNA: TGTGCCAGCAGCTTTCGAGACGGTGTGTACAATGAGCAGTTCTTC. The chain couples TRBV7-9 to TRBJ2-1; no definite D call. CDR1 and CDR2 from the germline V gene are SEHNR and FQNEAQ (reference sequence). The V end lost 3 bases, the J end lost 4 bases, and 13 bases lay between the germline ends. The CDR3 loop spans 15 amino acids.

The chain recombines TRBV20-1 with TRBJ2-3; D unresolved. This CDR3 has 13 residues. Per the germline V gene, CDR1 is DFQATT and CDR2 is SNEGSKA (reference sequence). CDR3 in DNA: TGCGGTGGCGCTAGTGGCAGCACAGATACGCAGTATTTT. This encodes CGGASGSTDTQYF.

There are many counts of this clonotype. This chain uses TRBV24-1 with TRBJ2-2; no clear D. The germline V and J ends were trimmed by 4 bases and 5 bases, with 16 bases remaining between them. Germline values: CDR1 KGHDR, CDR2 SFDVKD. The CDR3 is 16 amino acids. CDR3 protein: CATSDRTYPATGELFF. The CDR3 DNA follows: TGTGCCACCAGTGACCGGACCTATCCGGCGACCGGGGAGCTGTTTTTT.

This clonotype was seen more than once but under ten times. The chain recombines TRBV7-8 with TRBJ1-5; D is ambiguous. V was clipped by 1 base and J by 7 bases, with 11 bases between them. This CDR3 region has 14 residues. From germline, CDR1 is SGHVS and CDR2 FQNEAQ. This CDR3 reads CASSLESAKQPQHF. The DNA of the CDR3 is TGTGCCAGCAGCTTAGAATCAGCGAAGCAGCCCCAGCATTTT.

The CDR3 sequence is CASSLGEPNEKLFF. The CDR3 DNA reads as TGTGCCAGCTCACTGGGGGAGCCTAATGAAAAACTGTTTTTT. The chain carries TRBV18 and TRBJ1-4; D is possibly TRBD1 (5 bases). This CDR3 spans 14 amino acids. With 4 bases removed from V and 3 bases from J, the gap between germline ends came to 9 bases. Germline-derived CDR1 and CDR2 are KGHSH and LQKENI.

DNA of the CDR3: TGTGCCATCGCCGACAGAACAATGAACACTGAAGCTTTCTTT. Its protein is CAIADRTMNTEAFF. The rearrangement joins TRBV10-3 to TRBJ1-1, with D tentatively TRBD1 (5 bases). Trimming took 8 bases from V and 0 from J, leaving 13 bases between them. Per germline, CDR1 ENHRY and CDR2 SYGVKD. CDR3 size: 14 residues.

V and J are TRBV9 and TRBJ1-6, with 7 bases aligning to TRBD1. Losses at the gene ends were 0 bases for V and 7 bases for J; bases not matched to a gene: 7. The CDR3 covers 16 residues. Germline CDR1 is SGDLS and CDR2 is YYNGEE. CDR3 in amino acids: CASSVAAGQKNSPLHF. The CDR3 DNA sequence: TGTGCCAGCAGCGTAGCGGCGGGACAGAAAAATTCACCCCTCCACTTT.

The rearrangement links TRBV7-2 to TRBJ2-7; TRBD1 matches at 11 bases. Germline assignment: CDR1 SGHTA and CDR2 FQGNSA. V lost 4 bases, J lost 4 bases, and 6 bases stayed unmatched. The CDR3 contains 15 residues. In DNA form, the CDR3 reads TGTGCCAGCAGCTCGATGGGACAGGGGGGATACGAGCAGTACTTC. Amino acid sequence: CASSSMGQGGYEQYF.

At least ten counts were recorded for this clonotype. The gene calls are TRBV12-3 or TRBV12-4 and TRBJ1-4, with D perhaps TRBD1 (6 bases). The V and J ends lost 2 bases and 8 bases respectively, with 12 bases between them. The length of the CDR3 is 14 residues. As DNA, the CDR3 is TGTGCCAGCAGTTTACGAGGGGGTGGCGAAAAACTGTTTTTT. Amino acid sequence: CASSLRGGGEKLFF.

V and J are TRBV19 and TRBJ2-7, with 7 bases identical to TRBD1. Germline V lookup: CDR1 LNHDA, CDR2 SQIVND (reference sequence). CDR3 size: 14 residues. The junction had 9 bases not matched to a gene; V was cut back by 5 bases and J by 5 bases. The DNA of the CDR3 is TGTGCCAGTAGTTCATCCGGGACAGCCAACGAGCAGTACTTC. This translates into CASSSSGTANEQYF.

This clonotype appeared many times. The CDR3 sequence: CASSYSRTKNEKLFF. The DNA of the CDR3 is TGTGCCAGCAGTTACTCCCGGACAAAAAATGAAAAACTGTTTTTT. The chain employs TRBV6-6 and TRBJ1-4; D may be TRBD1 (5 bases). Trimming removed 0 bases at V and 5 bases at J, with 10 bases between. The germline gives CDR1 MNHNY, CDR2 SVGAGI (reference sequence). The CDR3 has 15 amino acids.

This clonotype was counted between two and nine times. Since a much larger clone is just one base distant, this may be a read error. In DNA, the CDR3 is TGCGGTGCTAGAGTGGCGGGAGGGCCTATGGAGCAGTTCTTC. Protein: CGARVAGGPMEQFF. The chain couples TRBV20-1 to TRBJ2-1, with TRBD2 matching 9 bases. The germline V gene has CDR1 DFQATT and CDR2 SNEGSKA (reference sequence). This CDR3 spans 14 amino acids.

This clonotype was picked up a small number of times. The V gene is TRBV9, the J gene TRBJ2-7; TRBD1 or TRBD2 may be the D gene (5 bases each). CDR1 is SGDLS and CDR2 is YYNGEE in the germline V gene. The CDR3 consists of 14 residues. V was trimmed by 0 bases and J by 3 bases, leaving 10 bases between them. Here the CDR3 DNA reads TGTGCCAGCAGCGTAGGGGGACCCGTCTACGAGCAGTACTTC. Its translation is CASSVGGPVYEQYF.

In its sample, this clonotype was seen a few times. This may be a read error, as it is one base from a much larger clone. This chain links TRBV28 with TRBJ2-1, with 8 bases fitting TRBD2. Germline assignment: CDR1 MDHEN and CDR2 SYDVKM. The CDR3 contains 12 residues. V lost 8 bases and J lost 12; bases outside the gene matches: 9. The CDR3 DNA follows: TGTGCCAGCGGTCCCCAGCGGGAGTGGCAGTTCTTC. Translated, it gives CASGPQREWQFF.

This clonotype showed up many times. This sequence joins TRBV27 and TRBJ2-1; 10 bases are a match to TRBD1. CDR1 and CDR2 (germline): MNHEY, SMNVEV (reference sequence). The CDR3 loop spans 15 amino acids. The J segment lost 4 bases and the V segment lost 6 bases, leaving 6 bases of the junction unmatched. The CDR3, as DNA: TGTGCCAGCAGCCGGACAGGGGGACAGTACAATGAGCAGTTCTTC. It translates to CASSRTGGQYNEQFF.

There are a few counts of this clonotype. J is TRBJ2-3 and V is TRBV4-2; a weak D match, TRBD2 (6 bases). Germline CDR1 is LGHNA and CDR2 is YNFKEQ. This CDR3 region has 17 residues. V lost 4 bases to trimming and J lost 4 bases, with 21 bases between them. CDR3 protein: CASSPYSFRSGSDTQYF. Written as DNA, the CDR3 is TGTGCCAGCAGCCCTTACTCCTTTCGTAGCGGATCAGATACGCAGTATTTT.

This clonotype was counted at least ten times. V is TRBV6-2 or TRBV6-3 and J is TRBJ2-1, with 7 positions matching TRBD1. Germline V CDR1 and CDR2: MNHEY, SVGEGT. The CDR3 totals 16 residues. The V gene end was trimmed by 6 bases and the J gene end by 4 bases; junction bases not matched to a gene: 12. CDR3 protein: CASSRVIGQEYNEQFF. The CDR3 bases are TGTGCCAGCAGCCGGGTGATAGGACAGGAGTACAATGAGCAGTTCTTC.

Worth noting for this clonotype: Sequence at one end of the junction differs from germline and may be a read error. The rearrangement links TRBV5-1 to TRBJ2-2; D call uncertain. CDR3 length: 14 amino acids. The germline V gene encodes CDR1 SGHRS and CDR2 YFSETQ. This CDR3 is CASSLVVNTGELFF. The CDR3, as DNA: TGTGCCAGCAGCTTGGTAGTGAACACCGGGGAGCTGTTTTTT.